This T cell receptor (beta chain) is from a study of human T cells and chemical hapten exposure. The wider study: TCR yields per sample varied, mainly owing to small pooled library volume differences. General observations from the study: The study found that DPC sensitization did not change TCRs above 1 in 1000 frequency.

As to time point: healthy volunteer bleed at 2 weeks. The study extracted total RNA from unfractionated whole blood. Separate cDNA molecules received unique molecular identifiers, which the library attached to them. TCRdb passed the RACE reads through MiXCR, listing each CDR3 protein once. The sample comprises some 93,000 distinct CDR3 sequences, roughly 8% of which are singletons, and 2.9% rests with the top ten. This clonotype came up many times. Its antigen is not identified. Germline V gives CDR1 SQVTM, CDR2 ANQGSEA. The CDR3 consists of 14 residues. The germline V and J ends were trimmed by 0 bases and 3 bases, with 10 bases remaining between them.

The TCR was taken from a female donor in good health. Some clones in this sample may be carry-over from other donors' samples. The V gene is TRBV29-1, the J gene TRBJ2-3; no clear D gene. The sequenced material came from whole blood. CDR3 in DNA: TGCAGCGTTGAAGATCTCTGGGAAACAGATACGCAGTATTTT. Amino acids: CSVEDLWETDTQYF.